Below are 10 T cell receptor beta chains sequenced from a single sample in a study of cytomegalovirus exposure and HLA in healthy donors. A multiplex PCR was run with 60 Vbeta primers and 13 Jbeta primers. The method was immunoSEQ multiplex PCR; TCRdb's version includes in-frame clones alone and lacks a portion of them. The sample has roughly 120,000 clones, roughly 82% seen once. The sequenced sample consisted of PBMCs. Receptors were obtained from a woman under 30 in good health and CMV-seropositive.

The V gene is TRBV10-2, the J gene TRBJ2-7; TRBD2 is a possible D gene (6 bases). The CDR3 consists of 15 residues. V shed 2 bases and J shed 6 bases, with 17 bases lying between them. Germline values: CDR1 WSHSY, CDR2 SAAADI. CDR3 protein: CASSETGTSTVEQYF. The DNA of the CDR3 is TGCGCCAGCAGTGAGACCGGGACTTCTACGGTCGAGCAGTACTTC.

V and J are TRBV7-8 and TRBJ2-7; D possibly corresponds to TRBD2 (7 bases). There are 19 residues in the CDR3. Germline CDR1 and CDR2: SGHVS and FQNEAQ. V lost 6 bases to trimming and J lost 3 bases, with 30 bases between them. In nucleotides, the CDR3 is TGTGCCAGCAGTGGGGTCGGCAGGGGAAGCCTAGCGGAGAACTACGAGCAGTACTTC. Its protein product is CASSGVGRGSLAENYEQYF. The whole variable domain, filled in from reference TRBV7-8 and TRBJ2-7, reads GAGVSQSPRYKVAKRGQDVALRCDPISGHVSLFWYQQALGQGPEFLTYFQNEAQLDKSGLPSDRFFAERPEGSVSTLKIQRTQQEDSAVYLCASSGVGRGSLAENYEQYFGPGTRLTVT.

This chain uses TRBV9 with TRBJ1-1; weak D call: TRBD1 (6 bases). The germline V gene encodes CDR1 SGDLS and CDR2 YYNGEE. CDR3 length: 14 residues. Trimming removed 3 bases at V and 2 bases at J, with 11 bases between. In DNA, the CDR3 is TGTGCCAGCAGCGAGGGGGAAATAAACACTGAAGCTTTCTTT. This codes for CASSEGEINTEAFF.

The chain links TRBV7-9 to TRBJ1-4; D unresolved. The CDR3 runs to 12 residues. The V end lost 4 bases, the J end lost 8 bases, and 8 bases lay between the germline ends. The germline V gene has CDR1 SEHNR and CDR2 FQNEAQ (reference sequence). This CDR3 reads CASSSQQEKLFF. The CDR3 bases are TGTGCCAGCAGCTCACAGCAGGAAAAACTGTTTTTT.

The chain is built from TRBV11-2 and TRBJ2-1, with TRBD2 matching over 8 bases. Germline CDR1 SGHAT, CDR2 FQNNGV. The CDR3 contains 14 residues. V lost 5 bases, J lost 5 bases, and 5 bases stayed unmatched. Here the CDR3 reads CASSRTSGHNEQFF. In nucleotides, the CDR3 is TGTGCCAGCAGCAGAACTAGCGGACACAATGAGCAGTTCTTC.

J is TRBJ2-1 and V is TRBV11-2, with a weak D call TRBD2 (7 bases). The CDR3 has 16 amino acids. Germline V lookup: CDR1 SGHAT, CDR2 FQNNGV. Trimming removed 6 bases from V and 2 bases from J, with 17 bases in between. CDR3 sequence: CASRPDPGGPYNEQFF. CDR3 sequence (DNA): TGTGCCAGCAGACCCGACCCCGGGGGGCCCTACAATGAGCAGTTCTTC.

V gene TRBV19 combines with J gene TRBJ1-1; possible D gene TRBD1, 5 bases. The germline V and J ends were trimmed by 4 bases and 0 bases, with 18 bases remaining between them. The CDR3 has 17 residues. Germline CDR1 is LNHDA and CDR2 is SQIVND (reference sequence). The CDR3 coding sequence is TGTGCCAGTAGTACCCAGGACACTTTTTTCATGAACACTGAAGCTTTCTTT. This codes for CASSTQDTFFMNTEAFF.

This clone was observed a few times. This chain uses TRBV14 with TRBJ1-5; D might be TRBD1 (6 bases). Trimming cost V 4 bases and J 6 bases, with 10 bases left between them. This CDR3 has 13 residues. Per germline, CDR1 SGHDN and CDR2 FVKESK. The CDR3 loop is CASSLTGLQPQHF. The CDR3 DNA is TGTGCCAGCAGCCTAACAGGGCTTCAGCCCCAGCATTTT.

This clone was recorded a few times. V usage is TRBV5-1 and J usage is TRBJ2-3; 9 bases line up with TRBD1. V trimming: 3 bases; J trimming: 5 bases; junction bases outside the gene matches: 4. Germline V gives CDR1 SGHRS, CDR2 YFSETQ. The CDR3 sequence is 14 residues long. In DNA, the CDR3 is TGCGCCAGCAGCTCCGGACAGGGGCGAGATACGCAGTATTTT. It specifies CASSSGQGRDTQYF. Full variable domain (missing parts from reference TRBV5-1 and TRBJ2-3): KAGVTQTPRYLIKTRGQQVTLSCSPISGHRSVSWYQQTPGQGLQFLFEYFSETQRNKGNFPGRFSGRQFSNSRSEMNVSTLELGDSALYLCASSSGQGRDTQYFGPGTRLTVL.

The gene calls are TRBV28 and TRBJ1-2, with D possibly being TRBD1 (5 bases). Looked up from germline, CDR1 is MDHEN and CDR2 is SYDVKM. This CDR3 has 14 amino acids. V lost 6 bases, J lost 4 bases, and 15 bases lay in between. The CDR3 here is CASSPPQAVYGYTF. The DNA of the CDR3 is TGTGCCAGCAGCCCCCCACAGGCCGTCTATGGCTACACCTTC.